A selection of T cell receptor beta chains follows, all from one sample in a study of response to subunit inactivated influenza vaccine. Using its own MiXCR run on the RT-PCR reads, TCRdb lists one record per CDR3 protein. The table records roughly 500,000 distinct CDR3 sequences, about 17% of them present only once. Specimen: CD4+ T cells sorted from PBMCs, collected less than 30 months after vaccination. These receptors were taken from a man aged 50 to 69 who received an inactivated influenza vaccine. The CDR3 runs from the conserved cysteine through the conserved F or W. A D gene is named only where the DNA matches it firmly. The listing skips clone size in some rows; elsewhere it reads once, few, many or a size class.

D gene,J gene,V gene,CDR3 length,clone size,CDR3 DNA,CDR3 protein
NA,TRBJ2-5,TRBV4-3,17,few,TGCGCCAGCAGCCAAGCCTCTTGGTATAGGTCGAGGGAGACCCAGTACTTC,CASSQASWYRSRETQYF
NA,TRBJ1-5,TRBV12-3/TRBV12-4,15,NA,TGTGCCAGCAGTTTTAGGGTAGGGGTACATCAGCCCCAGCATTTT,CASSFRVGVHQPQHF
TRBD2,TRBJ2-3,TRBV9,15,few,TGTGCCAGCAGCGTTAGCGGGGGGGCGGGAGATACGCAGTATTTT,CASSVSGGAGDTQYF
TRBD1,TRBJ2-5,TRBV12-3/TRBV12-4,13,NA,TGTGCCAGCAGTCCCGGGACAGGTCGGACTGCTTACTTC,CASSPGTGRTAYF
TRBD1,TRBJ1-2,TRBV4-2,17,few,TGTGCCAGCAGCCAAGATGACGGAACAGGGGGCTTTGGTGGCTACACCTTC,CASSQDDGTGGFGGYTF
NA,TRBJ2-3,TRBV6-5,16,few,TGTGCCAGCAGTTACTCGATCGGCAGGGGCACAGATACGCAGTATTTT,CASSYSIGRGTDTQYF
NA,TRBJ1-1,TRBV5-6,15,many,TGTGCCAGCAGCTTGAGGTCTGGGGGACCCACTGAAGCTTTCTTT,CASSLRSGGPTEAFF
TRBD2,TRBJ2-1,TRBV7-2,16,NA,TGTGCCAGCAGCTTAGCTAGCGGGGGAGCTTTGGGGGAGCAGTTCTTC,CASSLASGGALGEQFF
TRBD1,TRBJ2-2,TRBV5-1,15,NA,TGCGCCAGCAGGAATACAGGGGCTGACACCGGGGAGCTGTTTTTT,CASRNTGADTGELFF
TRBD1,TRBJ2-1,TRBV5-5,15,NA,TGTGCCAGCAGCTTGGCGGGGACAGGGTGGAATGAGCAGTTCTTC,CASSLAGTGWNEQFF
NA,TRBJ2-5,TRBV10-3,12,few,TGTGCCATCGGTCCCAACCGAGAGACCCAGTACTTC,CAIGPNRETQYF
NA,TRBJ1-2,TRBV10-3,16,NA,TGTGCCATCAGTGAAGCAGGGGCCTGGCGGAACTATGGCTACACCTTC,CAISEAGAWRNYGYTF
NA,TRBJ2-2,TRBV19,14,NA,TGTGCCAGTAGCAGGGATTTAACGGCCGGGGAGCTGTTTTTT,CASSRDLTAGELFF
NA,TRBJ2-7,TRBV12-3/TRBV12-4,12,medium-sized,TGTGCCAGCAGCTTAACCAGTTACGAGCAGTACTTC,CASSLTSYEQYF
NA,TRBJ2-3,TRBV21-1,15,NA,TGTGCCAGCAGCACCCGTAAGCACTTTCGGGATACGCAGTATTTT,CASSTRKHFRDTQYF
TRBD1,TRBJ2-7,TRBV5-1,15,many,TGCGCCAGCAGCCTAGACACAGGGGGAAACTACGAGCAGTACTTC,CASSLDTGGNYEQYF
NA,TRBJ2-7,TRBV7-8,16,NA,TGTGCCAGCAGCTTTCGACAGTATGATCGCTCCTACGAGCAGTACTTC,CASSFRQYDRSYEQYF
NA,TRBJ2-7,TRBV20-1,16,NA,TGCAGTGCTAGAGATCCTAGAGGGAAGAATCTTTACGAGCAGTACTTC,CSARDPRGKNLYEQYF
NA,TRBJ2-7,TRBV10-3,12,few,TGTGCCATCAGTGAGGGGGCCGGCGAGCAGTACTTC,CAISEGAGEQYF
TRBD1,TRBJ2-1,TRBV10-3,13,few,TGTGCCATCAGTGAGGGCAGGGGGCTTGAGCAGTTCTTC,CAISEGRGLEQFF
NA,TRBJ2-7,TRBV20-1,14,few,TGCAGTGCCCTAGACGCTAGTGGGGTCTGGGAGCAGTACTTC,CSALDASGVWEQYF
NA,TRBJ2-7,TRBV7-9,15,NA,TGTGCCAGCGCATTGGGAAGCAGGATTCTCGGCGAGCAGTACTTC,CASALGSRILGEQYF
NA,TRBJ1-5,TRBV12-3/TRBV12-4,12,few,TGTGCCAGCAGCGCGACTCAGGGGACCCAGCATTTT,CASSATQGTQHF
TRBD2,TRBJ2-1,TRBV7-9,15,few,TGTGCCAGCAGCTTAGCAAGCGGGAGAAAGAATGAGCAGTTCTTC,CASSLASGRKNEQFF
TRBD1,TRBJ1-4,TRBV10-3,15,few,TGTGCCATCAGTGAGCGAGGGGGCTTGGGAGAAAAACTGTTTTTT,CAISERGGLGEKLFF
TRBD1,TRBJ2-7,TRBV4-3,14,NA,TGCGCCAGCAGCCAAGATGGACAGGGGGTCGAGCAGTACTTC,CASSQDGQGVEQYF
NA,TRBJ2-1,TRBV7-3,15,NA,TGTGCCAGCAGCTTAGATCTGAATGCAAAAAATGAGCAGTTCTTC,CASSLDLNAKNEQFF
TRBD2,TRBJ2-7,TRBV7-2,13,few,TGTGCCAGCAGCGCTAGCGGGAGGTACGAGCAGTACTTC,CASSASGRYEQYF
NA,TRBJ2-3,TRBV3-1,12,few,TGTGCCAGCAGCCAATTTGGGAATACGCAGTATTTT,CASSQFGNTQYF
NA,TRBJ2-1,TRBV7-3,16,many,TGTGCCAGCAGCTTAACTGGTAGTTCGTCTCGCAATGAGCAGTTCTTC,CASSLTGSSSRNEQFF
NA,TRBJ2-5,TRBV4-2,15,NA,TGTGCCAGCAGCCAAGGGTCGGTGACACAAGAGACCCAGTACTTC,CASSQGSVTQETQYF
TRBD1,TRBJ1-2,TRBV7-9,14,NA,TGTGCCAGCGGAAGGACAGGGGGGACTTATGGCTACACCTTC,CASGRTGGTYGYTF